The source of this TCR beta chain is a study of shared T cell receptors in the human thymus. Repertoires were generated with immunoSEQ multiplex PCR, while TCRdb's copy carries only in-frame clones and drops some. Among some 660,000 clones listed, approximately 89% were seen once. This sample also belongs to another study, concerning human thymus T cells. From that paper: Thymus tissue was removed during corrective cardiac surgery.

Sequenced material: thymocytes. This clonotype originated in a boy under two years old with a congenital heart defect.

CDR3 sequence (DNA): TGTGCCAGCAGCCCGGGGGGGAATCAGCCCCAGCATTTT. This codes for CASSPGGNQPQHF. The J gene is TRBJ1-5, the V gene TRBV7-3; TRBD1 might be the D (5 bases). Trimming shortened V by 5 bases and J by 4 bases, and 9 bases separated the two germline ends. Germline lookup yields CDR1 SGHTA and CDR2 FQGTGA. CDR3 length: 13 residues.